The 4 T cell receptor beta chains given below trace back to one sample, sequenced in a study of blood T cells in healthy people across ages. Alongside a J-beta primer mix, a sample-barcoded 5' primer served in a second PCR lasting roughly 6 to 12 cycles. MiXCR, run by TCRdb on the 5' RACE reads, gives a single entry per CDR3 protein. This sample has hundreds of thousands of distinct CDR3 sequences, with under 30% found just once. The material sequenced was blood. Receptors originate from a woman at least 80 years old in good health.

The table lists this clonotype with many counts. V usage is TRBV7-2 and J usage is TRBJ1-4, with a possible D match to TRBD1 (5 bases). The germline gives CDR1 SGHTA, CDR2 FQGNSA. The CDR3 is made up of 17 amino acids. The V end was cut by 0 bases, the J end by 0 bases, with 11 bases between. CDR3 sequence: CASSLAGWGATNEKLFF. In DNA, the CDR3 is TGTGCCAGCAGCTTAGCTGGTTGGGGCGCAACTAATGAAAAACTGTTTTTT.

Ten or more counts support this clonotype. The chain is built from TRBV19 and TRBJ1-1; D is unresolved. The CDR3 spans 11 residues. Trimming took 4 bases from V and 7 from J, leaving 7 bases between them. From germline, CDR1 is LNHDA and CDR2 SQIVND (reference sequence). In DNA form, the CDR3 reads TGTGCCAGTAGTAAGGCCATTGAAGCTTTCTTT. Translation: CASSKAIEAFF.

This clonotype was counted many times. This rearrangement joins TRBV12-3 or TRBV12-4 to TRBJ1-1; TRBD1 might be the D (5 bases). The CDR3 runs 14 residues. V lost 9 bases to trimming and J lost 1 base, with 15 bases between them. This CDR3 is CASYRFPGNTEAFF. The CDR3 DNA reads TGTGCCAGTTACAGGTTCCCGGGGAACACTGAAGCTTTCTTT.

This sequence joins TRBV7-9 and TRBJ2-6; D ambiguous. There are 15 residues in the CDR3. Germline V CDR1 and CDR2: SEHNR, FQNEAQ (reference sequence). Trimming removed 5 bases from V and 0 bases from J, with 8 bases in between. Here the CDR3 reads CASSTRISGANVLTF. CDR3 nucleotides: TGTGCCAGCAGCACCAGAATCTCTGGGGCCAACGTCCTGACTTTC.